The 9 T cell receptor beta chains below come from one sample, sequenced in a study of regulatory T cells. These receptors have no identified antigens. General study findings and limits: In CD3G-deficient patients, conventional CD4+ T cells were enriched for hydrophobic CDR3 residues at positions 6 and 7.

The primer mix had 52 TRBV and 13 TRBJ primers. Assay used: immunoSEQ multiplex PCR; TCRdb lists only in-frame clones, some missing. The sample records about 15,000 clones, roughly 88% being singletons. Specimen: conventional CD4+ T cells sorted from blood. These receptors were collected from a person aged 25-39 years with CD3G deficiency.

This chain connects TRBV6-1 to TRBJ1-2, with D possibly being TRBD1 (5 bases). In germline, CDR1 is MNHNS, CDR2 SASEGT. The CDR3 is 15 residues long. Deletions cut 3 bases from V and 3 bases from J, with 14 bases between. CDR3 sequence reads: CASSEMRVGDYGYTF. The CDR3 DNA is TGTGCCAGCAGTGAGATGCGGGTAGGGGACTATGGCTACACCTTC.

V is TRBV6-1 and J is TRBJ2-1; 10 nucleotides align to TRBD2. After removal of 7 bases from V and 4 bases from J, the junction contained 7 bases not matched to a gene. This CDR3 region has 15 residues. The germline CDR1 and CDR2 sequences are MNHNS and SASEGT. CDR3 coding DNA: TGTGCCAGCACTCTACTAGCGGGGCAATACAATGAGCAGTTCTTC. It is translated as CASTLLAGQYNEQFF.

This chain uses TRBV7-9 with TRBJ2-2; TRBD2 is a possible D gene (5 bases). This CDR3 region has 15 residues. V was pared by 1 base and J by 3 bases, with 9 bases between. Germline values: CDR1 SEHNR, CDR2 FQNEAQ (reference sequence). For the CDR3, the DNA is TGTGCCAGCAGCTTAGGGGCCGGGGACACCGGGGAGCTGTTTTTT. Residues: CASSLGAGDTGELFF. The full variable domain, its missing parts supplied by reference TRBV7-9 and TRBJ2-2, is DTGVSQNPRHKITKRGQNVTFRCDPISEHNRLYWYRQTLGQGPEFLTYFQNEAQLEKSRLLSDRFSAERPKGSFSTLEIQRTEQGDSAMYLCASSLGAGDTGELFFGEGSRLTVL.

The rearrangement joins TRBV18 to TRBJ2-3; D is uncertain. Germline CDR1 is KGHSH and CDR2 is LQKENI. The ends were cut back, 4 bases at V and 4 bases at J, with 15 bases in the middle. The CDR3 extends over 15 amino acids. The DNA of the CDR3 is TGTGCCAGCTCACGTGATAAGGGTCTGCCAGATACGCAGTATTTT. This encodes CASSRDKGLPDTQYF.

This chain uses TRBV5-1 with TRBJ2-1; D is possibly TRBD1 or TRBD2 (5 bases each). This CDR3 spans 14 amino acids. Germline-derived CDR1 and CDR2 are SGHRS and YFSETQ. Trimming took 1 base from V and 7 from J, leaving 12 bases between them. CDR3: CASSLRDGFNEQFF. The CDR3 DNA reads as TGCGCCAGCAGCTTGAGGGACGGGTTTAATGAGCAGTTCTTC.

The chain couples TRBV9 to TRBJ2-3; unclear D gene. Germline CDR1 reads SGDLS; CDR2 reads YYNGEE. With 1 base removed from V and 0 bases from J, the gap between germline ends came to 6 bases. CDR3 length: 14 amino acids. Here the CDR3 DNA reads TGTGCCAGCAGCGTAAAAATTAGCACAGATACGCAGTATTTT. Its protein product is CASSVKISTDTQYF.

The chain recombines TRBV6-6 with TRBJ2-3; no clear D gene. The V and J ends lost 0 bases and 7 bases respectively, with 11 bases between them. The CDR3 is 14 residues long. Per the germline V gene, CDR1 is MNHNY and CDR2 is SVGAGI (reference sequence). Here the CDR3 reads CASSYSSASHTQYF. In DNA form, the CDR3 reads TGTGCCAGCAGTTACTCCTCGGCTTCGCATACGCAGTATTTT.

The chain uses TRBV6-1 and TRBJ1-5; D is ambiguous. The germline V gene has CDR1 MNHNS and CDR2 SASEGT. The CDR3 spans 14 residues. V lost 1 base and J 2 bases, leaving 6 bases between the germline ends. The CDR3: CASSEGPGNQPQHF. The DNA of the CDR3 is TGTGCCAGCAGTGAAGGGCCGGGCAATCAGCCCCAGCATTTT.

This clone was seen only a few times. This chain connects TRBV28 to TRBJ1-4; 9 nucleotides align to TRBD1. V dropped 4 bases and J dropped 8; count of bases not matched to a gene: 8. Germline-derived CDR1 and CDR2 are MDHEN and SYDVKM. The CDR3 is 15 residues long. CDR3 sequence: CASSSQTGGKEKLFF. For the CDR3, the DNA is TGTGCCAGCAGTTCTCAGACAGGGGGAAAGGAAAAACTGTTTTTT.